This entry lists 30 T cell receptor beta chains sequenced from one sample in a study of early T cells in non-severe SARS-CoV-2 infection. From the 5' RACE reads, TCRdb called clonotypes with MiXCR, one entry per CDR3 protein. Of 120,000 or so distinct CDR3 sequences detected, about 12% appear once; the ten largest clones hold around 4.1%. Material: whole blood, obtained at baseline. Source of these receptors: an adult who was a healthcare worker with PCR-confirmed SARS-CoV-2 infection or an uninfected control (not recorded which).

The V gene is TRBV4-1, the J gene TRBJ2-7; no clear D gene. V lost 0 bases to trimming and J lost 4 bases, with 7 bases between them. Germline V gene data show CDR1 as MGHRA and CDR2 as YSYEKL. The CDR3 consists of 13 residues. The CDR3 region is CASSQDLGYEQYF. CDR3 sequence (DNA): TGCGCCAGCAGCCAAGATTTGGGTTACGAGCAGTACTTC.

The chain uses TRBV30 and TRBJ1-2; TRBD1 aligns across 7 bases. Germline V CDR1 and CDR2: GTSNPN, SVGIG (reference sequence). This CDR3 has 12 amino acids. Trimming took 8 bases from V and 2 from J; bases not matched to a gene: 5. For the CDR3, the DNA is TGTGCCCTACAACAGGGGAACTATGGCTACACCTTC. Its translation is CALQQGNYGYTF.

This clonotype was detected only a few times. The V gene is TRBV7-2, the J gene TRBJ2-5; 8 bases fit TRBD2. The length of the CDR3 is 16 residues. V lost 3 bases to trimming and J lost 4 bases; unmatched junction nucleotides: 10. Germline V lookup: CDR1 SGHTA, CDR2 FQGNSA. CDR3 coding DNA: TGTGCCAGCAGCTTTGCCAGGGGCGGGGGGCGAGAGACCCAGTACTTC. Translating it yields CASSFARGGGRETQYF.

This chain joins TRBV28 and TRBJ1-1; D gene uncertain. This CDR3 spans 14 amino acids. Trimming pared 5 bases from V and 1 base from J, leaving 11 bases between. Germline CDR1 reads MDHEN; CDR2 reads SYDVKM. The CDR3 protein is CASSRWRWNTEAFF. DNA for the CDR3: TGTGCCAGCAGTAGGTGGAGATGGAACACTGAAGCTTTCTTT. Supplemented by reference TRBV28 and TRBJ1-1, the full variable domain reads DVKVTQSSRYLVKRTGEKVFLECVQDMDHENMFWYRQDPGLGLRLIYFSYDVKMKEKGDIPEGYSVSREKKERFSLILESASTNQTSMYLCASSRWRWNTEAFFGQGTRLTVV.

This clonotype was recorded a few times. The V call is TRBV30, the J call TRBJ1-6; TRBD1 aligns across 8 bases. CDR1 and CDR2 (germline): GTSNPN, SVGIG (reference sequence). This CDR3 has 13 residues. With 5 bases clipped from V and 13 bases from J, the junction kept 10 bases outside the gene matches. Here the CDR3 DNA reads TGTGCCTGGGGACGGGACAGGACCTCCCCCCTCCACTTT. Translation: CAWGRDRTSPLHF. Full variable domain (outside the CDR3, taken from reference TRBV30 and TRBJ1-6): SQTIHQWPATLVQPVGSPLSLECTVEGTSNPNLYWYRQAAGRGLQLLFYSVGIGQISSEVPQNLSASRPQDRQFILSSKKLLLSDSGFYLCAWGRDRTSPLHFGNGTRLTVT.

The V gene is TRBV27, the J gene TRBJ1-6; no clear D. With 1 base removed from V and 6 bases from J, the gap between germline ends came to 13 bases. The CDR3 extends over 16 amino acids. Per germline, CDR1 MNHEY and CDR2 SMNVEV (reference sequence). The CDR3 here is CASSLLIRGLNSPLHF. The CDR3 DNA reads TGTGCCAGCAGTTTATTAATACGAGGGCTTAATTCACCCCTCCACTTT.

This clonotype has just a few counts. The rearrangement uses TRBV20-1 and TRBJ2-7, with 8 bases matching TRBD2. J was trimmed by 5 bases and V by 6 bases; bases with no gene match: 6. From germline, CDR1 is DFQATT and CDR2 SNEGSKA (reference sequence). The CDR3 consists of 12 residues. The CDR3 protein is CSADLSGNEQYF. CDR3 DNA sequence: TGCAGTGCCGACCTTAGCGGGAACGAGCAGTACTTC.

There are a few counts of this clonotype. This chain joins TRBV7-2 and TRBJ1-6, with D uncertain. This CDR3 comprises 16 residues. Trimming took 0 bases from V and 5 from J, leaving 11 bases between them. Germline CDR1 is SGHTA and CDR2 is FQGNSA. CDR3 sequence reads: CASSLAVLVDNSPLHF. The CDR3 nucleotides are TGTGCCAGCAGCTTAGCGGTTTTAGTCGATAATTCACCCCTCCACTTT.

This clonotype was observed many times. The gene calls are TRBV4-1 and TRBJ1-2; D not certain. The CDR3 is made up of 15 amino acids. Germline CDR1 reads MGHRA; CDR2 reads YSYEKL. V was shortened by 0 bases and J by 2 bases, with 10 bases between the two germline ends. The chain's CDR3 is CASSQDKYSNYGYTF. Here the CDR3 DNA reads TGCGCCAGCAGCCAAGATAAATACAGCAACTATGGCTACACCTTC.

V and J are TRBV10-3 and TRBJ1-1; no definite D call. The germline V gene has CDR1 ENHRY and CDR2 SYGVKD. Between the trimmed V and J ends, which lost 0 bases and 1 base, there was a span of 12 bases. The CDR3 extends over 16 amino acids. DNA of the CDR3: TGTGCCATCAGTGAGTCTCGGGGTACGTCGAACACTGAAGCTTTCTTT. It translates to CAISESRGTSNTEAFF.

This clonotype has a handful of counts. The chain joins TRBV14 to TRBJ2-2; D is possibly TRBD1 (5 bases). The ends were cut back, 4 bases at V and 4 bases at J, with 13 bases in the middle. CDR3 length equals 15 residues. Germline V gene lookup returns CDR1 SGHDN and CDR2 FVKESK. The CDR3 coding sequence is TGTGCCAGCAGCCCGTGCAGGGTGTCCACCGGGGAGCTGTTTTTT. The encoded protein is CASSPCRVSTGELFF.

The chain uses TRBV6-1 and TRBJ2-1; 8 nucleotides line up with TRBD2. The CDR3 runs to 18 residues. Germline V CDR1 and CDR2: MNHNS, SASEGT. Trimming at V came to 1 base and at J to 1 base, leaving 9 bases not matched to a gene. The CDR3 is CASSEGLQRGRSYNEQFF. DNA of the CDR3: TGTGCCAGCAGTGAAGGCCTCCAGCGGGGGCGATCCTACAATGAGCAGTTCTTC.

This clonotype has a count of ten or more. The gene calls are TRBV7-2 and TRBJ1-1; a possible D gene is TRBD1 (5 bases). CDR1 SGHTA and CDR2 FQGNSA come from the germline V gene. The CDR3 totals 14 residues. Trimming shortened V by 2 bases and J by 5 bases, and 12 bases separated the two germline ends. This CDR3 reads CASSLLSRGTEAFF. CDR3 bases: TGTGCCAGCAGCTTACTATCGCGGGGGACTGAAGCTTTCTTT.

This clonotype has just a few counts. The genes are TRBV20-1 and TRBJ2-5; the D gene is possibly TRBD2 (5 bases). The CDR3 covers 15 residues. With 5 bases removed from V and 5 bases from J, the gap between germline ends came to 21 bases. CDR1 is DFQATT and CDR2 is SNEGSKA in the germline V gene (reference sequence). CDR3 sequence (DNA): TGCAGTGCTTATCTCGAGGGCCATAATCAGGAGACCCAGTACTTC. Protein: CSAYLEGHNQETQYF.

This sequence joins TRBV12-3 or TRBV12-4 and TRBJ1-2; the match to TRBD1 covers 10 bases. V was pared by 7 bases and J by 5 bases, with 4 bases of the junction left unmatched. The CDR3 covers 13 residues. The CDR3 loop is CASTPGQGYGYTF. DNA of the CDR3: TGTGCCAGCACTCCGGGACAGGGGTATGGCTACACCTTC.

The V call is TRBV11-2, the J call TRBJ2-4, with D perhaps being TRBD1 or TRBD2 (5 bases each). Germline V CDR1 and CDR2: SGHAT, FQNNGV. The CDR3 sequence is 14 residues long. V lost 3 bases, J lost 4 bases, and 10 bases lay in between. DNA for the CDR3: TGTGCCAGCAGCTTGGGGGTGGTGAAAAACATTCAGTACTTC. It translates to CASSLGVVKNIQYF.

This clonotype showed up many times. The chain carries TRBV11-2 and TRBJ2-4; 8 bases map to TRBD1. This CDR3 contains 15 residues. J was trimmed by 6 bases and V by 5 bases; bases with no gene match: 9. Germline CDR1 reads SGHAT; CDR2 reads FQNNGV. The CDR3 nucleotides read TGTGCCAGCAGCATCTCCAGGGGGCGCGGAAACATTCAGTACTTC. Translation gives CASSISRGRGNIQYF.

CDR3 nucleotides: TGTGCCTGGAGTGCCGGGGCTGGACAGCCCCAGCATTTT. As protein: CAWSAGAGQPQHF. V gene TRBV30 combines with J gene TRBJ1-5, with D perhaps TRBD1 (5 bases). The CDR3 is made up of 13 amino acids. CDR1 and CDR2 (germline): GTSNPN, SVGIG (reference sequence). Trimming took 1 base from V and 7 from J, leaving 11 bases between them. Complete variable domain (other parts from reference TRBV30 and TRBJ1-5): SQTIHQWPATLVQPVGSPLSLECTVEGTSNPNLYWYRQAAGRGLQLLFYSVGIGQISSEVPQNLSASRPQDRQFILSSKKLLLSDSGFYLCAWSAGAGQPQHFGDGTRLSIL.

The chain links TRBV5-5 to TRBJ2-1; 8 bases line up with TRBD1. There are 15 residues in the CDR3. Germline V lookup: CDR1 SGHKS, CDR2 YYEKEE (reference sequence). With 3 bases clipped from V and 6 bases from J, the junction kept 8 bases outside the gene matches. The CDR3 is CASSSGTGTFNEQFF. The CDR3 coding sequence is TGTGCCAGCAGCTCCGGGACAGGTACCTTCAATGAGCAGTTCTTC.

Only a few counts were recorded for this clonotype. The J gene is TRBJ2-7, the V gene TRBV29-1; 9 nucleotides match TRBD1. CDR3 size: 14 residues. CDR1 SQVTM and CDR2 ANQGSEA come from the germline V gene. The ends lost 3 bases at V and 5 bases at J; junction bases unmatched: 8. CDR3 loop: CSVELNRGLDEQYF. DNA for the CDR3: TGCAGCGTTGAGCTAAACAGGGGGCTTGACGAGCAGTACTTC.

V gene TRBV27 combines with J gene TRBJ1-4; D perhaps matches TRBD1 (5 bases). This CDR3 spans 13 amino acids. The V and J ends lost 6 bases and 7 bases respectively, with 12 bases between them. The V gene's germline CDR1 is MNHEY and CDR2 SMNVEV (reference sequence). This chain's CDR3 is CASRNRPLEKLFF. The CDR3 coding sequence is TGTGCCAGCAGGAACAGGCCCCTTGAAAAACTGTTTTTT.

This sequence joins TRBV25-1 and TRBJ1-1, with a tentative D call TRBD1 (5 bases). V was pared by 0 bases and J by 0 bases, with 14 bases between. The CDR3 contains 17 residues. Per the germline V gene, CDR1 is MGHDK and CDR2 is SYGVNS. The CDR3: CASSEYTGTGVNTEAFF. CDR3 nucleotide sequence: TGTGCCAGCAGTGAATATACAGGTACGGGGGTGAACACTGAAGCTTTCTTT.

The table lists this clonotype with a few counts. The chain joins TRBV20-1 to TRBJ2-7; the D gene is possibly TRBD2 (6 bases). There are 15 residues in the CDR3. The germline V gene has CDR1 DFQATT and CDR2 SNEGSKA (reference sequence). The ends were cut back, 1 base at V and 0 bases at J, with 13 bases in the middle. The CDR3 loop is CSARVLAYSSYEQYF. CDR3 nucleotides: TGCAGTGCTAGAGTCCTAGCGTATAGCTCCTACGAGCAGTACTTC.

CDR3 DNA: TGTGCCAGCAGTATACAGGGACGGAGGTACAATGAGCAGTTCTTC. Its protein product is CASSIQGRRYNEQFF. The rearrangement joins TRBV2 to TRBJ2-1; weak D call: TRBD1 (6 bases). The length of the CDR3 is 15 residues. CDR1 and CDR2 (germline): SNHLY, FYNNEI. The V end was cut by 5 bases, the J end by 4 bases, with 15 bases between.

This clonotype was picked up a small number of times. The gene calls are TRBV5-1 and TRBJ2-1; TRBD2 matches 9 bases. V was clipped by 0 bases and J by 8 bases; unmatched bases: 3. The CDR3 covers 14 residues. Germline V gene sequence: CDR1 SGHRS, CDR2 YFSETQ. The CDR3 reads CASSLVAGEYEQFF. CDR3 DNA sequence: TGCGCCAGCAGCTTGGTAGCGGGAGAGTATGAGCAGTTCTTC.

This clonotype was seen more than once but under ten times. The gene calls are TRBV21-1 and TRBJ1-1; TRBD1 reflects the table's D call only, with no check against the DNA. TRBV21-1 counts as a pseudogene. The CDR3 extends over 16 amino acids. The CDR3 spells CASSKPGGVGNTEAFF. CDR3 nucleotides: TGTGCCAGCAGCAAACCGGGGGGAGTGGGGAACACTGAAGCTTTCTTT.

The chain links TRBV12-3 or TRBV12-4 to TRBJ2-2, with D perhaps TRBD1 (5 bases). V was clipped by 6 bases and J by 2 bases, with 22 bases between them. CDR3 size: 18 residues. The CDR3 reads CASSRKGGTGPNTGELFF. CDR3 DNA sequence: TGTGCCAGCAGCCGGAAAGGTGGAACAGGCCCTAACACCGGGGAGCTGTTTTTT.

V is TRBV7-2 and J is TRBJ2-3; the match to TRBD2 covers 8 bases. Losses at the gene ends were 1 base for V and 2 bases for J; bases not matched to a gene: 11. The CDR3 is 18 residues long. Looked up from germline, CDR1 is SGHTA and CDR2 is FQGNSA. CDR3 nucleotides: TGTGCCAGCAGCTTAGGGGCAACTAGCGGAGCAGCCACAGATACGCAGTATTTT. It is translated as CASSLGATSGAATDTQYF.

This clonotype was seen only a few times. The genes are TRBV7-9 and TRBJ1-5; D is ambiguous. Trimming left V 3 bases short and J 5 bases short, with 8 bases between. Germline V CDR1 and CDR2: SEHNR, FQNEAQ (reference sequence). CDR3 size: 13 residues. Here the CDR3 reads CASSFLRDQPQHF. Written as DNA, the CDR3 is TGTGCCAGCAGCTTCCTTAGGGATCAGCCCCAGCATTTT. Together with reference TRBV7-9 and TRBJ1-5, the CDR3 gives the full variable domain: DTGVSQNPRHKITKRGQNVTFRCDPISEHNRLYWYRQTLGQGPEFLTYFQNEAQLEKSRLLSDRFSAERPKGSFSTLEIQRTEQGDSAMYLCASSFLRDQPQHFGDGTRLSIL.

This clonotype was detected many times. V is TRBV4-2 and J is TRBJ2-1; D is unresolved. The CDR3 covers 13 residues. V lost 1 base to trimming and J lost 7 bases, with 8 bases between them. Germline CDR1 and CDR2: LGHNA and YNFKEQ. The DNA of the CDR3 is TGTGCCAGCAGCCAAGCTGGTTGGAATGAGCAGTTCTTC. Translated, it gives CASSQAGWNEQFF.